This T cell receptor (beta chain) was sequenced during a study of T cell repertoires in aging, cancer and after chemotherapy (dated by TCRdb to the late 2010s). Study-level background: Donors were distributed across six age groups ranging from 30 or younger to 70 or older, with at least three individuals included per group. Control TCR repertoires from healthy donors were recorded over several months to years, and clear clonal overlap was observed across re-sampling. Several million TCR reads were contained in the full dataset. Peripheral blood TCR beta repertoires from healthy donors and cancer patients were profiled to examine immunoaging and T cell reconstitution after chemotherapy. Alongside some 96 healthy donors serving as a reference group, the cohort included 200 to 250 cancer patients, of whom some 90 had hematological cancers and about 130 had solid cancers. General findings and caveats noted by the study authors: According to the authors, the repertoire data do not permit conclusions about immunological memory after chemotherapy. In healthy donors, the drop in TCR diversity with age came mainly from a loss of richness, whereas in cancer patients a loss of evenness also played a part. Median generation probability increased over the chemotherapy interval in both cancer cohorts, suggesting repertoire reconstitution through rebound thymic output. Significantly lower blood TCR diversity and higher clonality were observed in untreated patients with hematological or solid cancers than in age-matched healthy donors.

Taken from cysteine to phenylalanine, the CDR3 has 11 residues. Just the 33-base CDR3 DNA is kept, in frame starting at base 1. V sheds 6 bases and J sheds 6 bases, leaving 11 bases between their ends. The germline V gene sets CDR1 to SQVTM and CDR2 to ANQGSEA. TCR beta rearrangements were amplified from genomic DNA isolated from peripheral blood, not from sorted cells or RNA. For this clonotype: What antigen it recognizes has not been identified. Base qualities were left out, and no much larger clone turns up one base away.

Rearranged TRB sequences spanning V, D and J segments were amplified in a multiplex touch-down PCR with a mixed TRB-A/B primer pool. Illumina adapters and sample indices were added to the amplicons in two consecutive PCR reactions performed with Phusion HS II polymerase. The amplicons were purified from gel with the NucleoSpin Gel and PCR Clean-up kit and then assessed with Qubit and an Agilent 2100 Bioanalyzer. Libraries were sequenced on an Illumina MiSeq using 600-cycle, single-indexed, paired-end runs. The paper's data handling went like this. TRB sequences were processed with MiXCR versions 2.12 and 3.0.5. Each unique CDR3 nucleotide sequence counted as one clone, and only productive sequences with at least two reads were retained. The repertoire metrics were Shannon diversity, evenness, clonality (calculated as one minus evenness), and diversity profiles parameterized by alpha from 0 to 5. The IGoR algorithm was used to calculate generation probabilities of clones in the paired pre- and post-chemotherapy samples. TCRdb applied fastp at Q25 and MiXCR to the public reads, then kept only in-frame beta chains. Rows matching on CDR3 protein sequence are summarized as one entry with the most common DNA and genes. These V and J calls are TCRdb output, not the study's own analysis. The sample data list thousands of distinct CDR3 sequences, and around half of these were observed just once. The top ten hold roughly 27% of the sample.

The chain employs TRBV29-1 and TRBJ1-1; the D segment could be TRBD1, given 6 matching bases. This TCR came from a human donor in good health. Sequencing was performed on blood. The sequenced DNA is TGCAGCGTGGGGACATTGGCTGAAGCTTTCTTT. Protein translation: CSVGTLAEAFF.